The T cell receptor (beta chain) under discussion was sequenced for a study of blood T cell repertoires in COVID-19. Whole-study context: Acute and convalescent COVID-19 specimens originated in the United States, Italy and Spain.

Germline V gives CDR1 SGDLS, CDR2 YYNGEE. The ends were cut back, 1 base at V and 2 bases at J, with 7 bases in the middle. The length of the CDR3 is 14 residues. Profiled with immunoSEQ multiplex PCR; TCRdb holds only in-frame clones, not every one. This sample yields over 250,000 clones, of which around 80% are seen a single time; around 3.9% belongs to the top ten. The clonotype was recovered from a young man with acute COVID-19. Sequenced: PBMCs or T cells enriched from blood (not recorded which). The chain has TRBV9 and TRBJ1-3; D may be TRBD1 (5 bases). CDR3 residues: CASSVWGAGNTIYF. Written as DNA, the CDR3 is TGTGCCAGCAGCGTATGGGGGGCTGGAAACACCATATATTTT.